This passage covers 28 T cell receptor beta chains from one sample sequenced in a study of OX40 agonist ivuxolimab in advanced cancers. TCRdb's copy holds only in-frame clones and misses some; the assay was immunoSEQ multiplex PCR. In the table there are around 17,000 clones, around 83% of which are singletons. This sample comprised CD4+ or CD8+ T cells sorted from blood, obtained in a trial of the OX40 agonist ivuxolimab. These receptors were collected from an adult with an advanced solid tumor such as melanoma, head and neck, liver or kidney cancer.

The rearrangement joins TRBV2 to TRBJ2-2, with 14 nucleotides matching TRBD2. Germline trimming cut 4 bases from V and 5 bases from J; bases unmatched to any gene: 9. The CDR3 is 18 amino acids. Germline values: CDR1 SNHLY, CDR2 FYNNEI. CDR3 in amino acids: CASSATGTSGRRTGELFF. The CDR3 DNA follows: TGTGCCAGCAGTGCCACCGGGACTAGCGGGAGAAGGACCGGGGAGCTGTTTTTT.

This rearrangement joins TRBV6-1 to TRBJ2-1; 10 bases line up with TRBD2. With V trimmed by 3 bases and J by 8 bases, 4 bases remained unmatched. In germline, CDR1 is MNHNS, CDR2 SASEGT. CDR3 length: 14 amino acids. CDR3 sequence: CASSDLAGAYEQFF. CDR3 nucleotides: TGTGCCAGCAGTGATCTAGCGGGAGCCTATGAGCAGTTCTTC.

CDR3 sequence: CASSLDKGLTYEQYF. The CDR3 DNA is TGTGCCAGCAGCTTAGACAAGGGACTTACCTACGAGCAGTACTTC. The J gene is TRBJ2-5, the V gene TRBV7-2; maybe TRBD2 (6 bases). The J call may be incorrect, as the DNA end agrees better with TRBJ2-7. The CDR3 consists of 15 residues. CDR1 and CDR2 (germline): SGHTA, FQGNSA.

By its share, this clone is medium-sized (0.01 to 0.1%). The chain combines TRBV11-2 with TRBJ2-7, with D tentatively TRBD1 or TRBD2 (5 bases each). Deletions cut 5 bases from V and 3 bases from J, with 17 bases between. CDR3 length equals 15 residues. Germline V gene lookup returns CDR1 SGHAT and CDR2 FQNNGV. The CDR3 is CASSRNEGLLYEQYF. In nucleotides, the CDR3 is TGTGCCAGCAGCCGCAACGAGGGGCTACTCTACGAGCAGTACTTC.

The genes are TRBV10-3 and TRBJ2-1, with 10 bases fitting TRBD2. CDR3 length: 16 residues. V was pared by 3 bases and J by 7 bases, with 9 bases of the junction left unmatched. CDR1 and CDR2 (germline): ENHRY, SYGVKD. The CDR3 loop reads CAISESVLAGGNEQFF. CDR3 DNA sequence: TGTGCCATCAGTGAATCGGTGTTAGCGGGAGGTAATGAGCAGTTCTTC.

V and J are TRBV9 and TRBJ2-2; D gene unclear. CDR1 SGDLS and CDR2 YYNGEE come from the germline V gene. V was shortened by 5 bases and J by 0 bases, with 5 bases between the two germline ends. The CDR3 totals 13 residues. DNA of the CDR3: TGTGCCAGCAGGTGGTCGAACACCGGGGAGCTGTTTTTT. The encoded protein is CASRWSNTGELFF. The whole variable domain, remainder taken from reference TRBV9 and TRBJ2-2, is DSGVTQTPKHLITATGQRVTLRCSPRSGDLSVYWYQQSLDQGLQFLIQYYNGEERAKGNILERFSAQQFPDLHSELNLSSLELGDSALYFCASRWSNTGELFFGEGSRLTVL.

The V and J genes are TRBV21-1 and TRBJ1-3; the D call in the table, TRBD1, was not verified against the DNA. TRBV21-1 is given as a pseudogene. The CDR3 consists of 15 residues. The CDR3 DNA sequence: TGTGCCAGCAGCTTTCACAGGTATTCTGGAAACACCATATATTTT. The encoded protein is CASSFHRYSGNTIYF.

CDR3 sequence reads: CATSRELVSSYEQYF. The CDR3 nucleotides are TGTGCCACCAGCAGAGAGCTGGTGAGCTCCTACGAGCAGTACTTC. The chain is built from TRBV15 and TRBJ2-7, with D uncertain. The CDR3 covers 15 residues. The germline CDR1 and CDR2 sequences are LNHNV and YYDKDF (reference sequence). Trimming stripped 0 bases from V and 0 bases from J, with 9 bases between.

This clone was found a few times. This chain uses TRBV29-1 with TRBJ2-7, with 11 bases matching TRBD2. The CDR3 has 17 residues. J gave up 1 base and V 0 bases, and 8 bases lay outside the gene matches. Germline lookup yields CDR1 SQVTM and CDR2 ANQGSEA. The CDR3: CSVEDGSGTSGSYEQYF. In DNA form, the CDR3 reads TGCAGCGTTGAAGATGGATCCGGGACTAGCGGTTCCTACGAGCAGTACTTC.

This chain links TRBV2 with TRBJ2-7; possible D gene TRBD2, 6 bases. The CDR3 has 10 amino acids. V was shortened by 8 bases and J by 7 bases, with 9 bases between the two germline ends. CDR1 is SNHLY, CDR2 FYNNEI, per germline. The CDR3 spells CASGGGEQYF. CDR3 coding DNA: TGTGCCAGCGGTGGGGGGGAGCAGTACTTC.

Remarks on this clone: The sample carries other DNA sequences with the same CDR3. Written as DNA, the CDR3 is TGTGCCAGCAGTTCCACCTACGAGCAGTACTTC. Amino acid sequence: CASSSTYEQYF. This chain joins TRBV27 and TRBJ2-7; D is unresolved. CDR1 is MNHEY, CDR2 SMNVEV, per germline (reference sequence). This CDR3 has 11 amino acids. V was trimmed by 4 bases and J by 2 bases, leaving 3 bases between them.

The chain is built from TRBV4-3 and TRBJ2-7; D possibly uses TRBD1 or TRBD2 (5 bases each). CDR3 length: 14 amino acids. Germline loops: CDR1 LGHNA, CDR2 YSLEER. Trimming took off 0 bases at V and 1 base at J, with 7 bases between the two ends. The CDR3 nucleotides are TGCGCCAGCAGCCAAGAGAGGGGATCCTACGAGCAGTACTTC. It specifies CASSQERGSYEQYF.

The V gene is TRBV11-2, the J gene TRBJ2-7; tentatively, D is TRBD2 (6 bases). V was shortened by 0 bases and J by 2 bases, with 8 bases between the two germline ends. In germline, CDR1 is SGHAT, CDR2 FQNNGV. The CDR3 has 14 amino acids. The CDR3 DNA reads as TGTGCCAGCAGCTTAGAGGGAGGTCCCTACGAGCAGTACTTC. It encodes CASSLEGGPYEQYF.

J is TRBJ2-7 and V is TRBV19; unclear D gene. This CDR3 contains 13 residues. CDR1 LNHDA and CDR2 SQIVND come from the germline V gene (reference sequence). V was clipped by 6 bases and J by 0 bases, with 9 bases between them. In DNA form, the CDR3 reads TGTGCCAGTAGCCCGGGCAGCTCCTACGAGCAGTACTTC. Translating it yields CASSPGSSYEQYF.

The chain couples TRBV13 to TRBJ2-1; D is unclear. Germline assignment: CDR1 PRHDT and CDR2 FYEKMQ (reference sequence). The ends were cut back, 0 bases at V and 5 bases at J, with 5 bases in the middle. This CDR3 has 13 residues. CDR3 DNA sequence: TGTGCCAGCAGCTTAGGTACAAACAATGAGCAGTTCTTC. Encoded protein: CASSLGTNNEQFF.

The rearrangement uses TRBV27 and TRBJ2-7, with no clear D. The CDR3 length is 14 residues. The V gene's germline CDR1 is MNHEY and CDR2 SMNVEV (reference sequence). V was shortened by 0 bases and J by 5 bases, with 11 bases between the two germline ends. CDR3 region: CASSLSVAIDEQYF. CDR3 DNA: TGTGCCAGCAGTTTATCGGTCGCAATCGACGAGCAGTACTTC.

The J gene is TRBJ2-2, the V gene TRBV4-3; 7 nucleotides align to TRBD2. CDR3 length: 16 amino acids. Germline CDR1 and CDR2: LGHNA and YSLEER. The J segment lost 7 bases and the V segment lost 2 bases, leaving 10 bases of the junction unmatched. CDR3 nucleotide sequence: TGCGCCAGCAGCCAAATCTTCCGGGAGGAGGGCGGGGAGCTGTTTTTT. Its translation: CASSQIFREEGGELFF.

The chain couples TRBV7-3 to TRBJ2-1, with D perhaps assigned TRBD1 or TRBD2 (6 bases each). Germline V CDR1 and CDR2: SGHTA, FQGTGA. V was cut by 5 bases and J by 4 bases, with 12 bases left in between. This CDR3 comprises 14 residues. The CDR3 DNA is TGTGCCAGCAGCCCATGGGGGGCATACAATGAGCAGTTCTTC. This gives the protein CASSPWGAYNEQFF.

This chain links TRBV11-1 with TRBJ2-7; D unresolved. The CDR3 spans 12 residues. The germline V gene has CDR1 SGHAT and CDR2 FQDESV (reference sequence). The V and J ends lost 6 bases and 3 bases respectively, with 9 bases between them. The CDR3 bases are TGTGCCAGCAGTCCCCTAAGCTACGAGCAGTACTTC. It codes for CASSPLSYEQYF.

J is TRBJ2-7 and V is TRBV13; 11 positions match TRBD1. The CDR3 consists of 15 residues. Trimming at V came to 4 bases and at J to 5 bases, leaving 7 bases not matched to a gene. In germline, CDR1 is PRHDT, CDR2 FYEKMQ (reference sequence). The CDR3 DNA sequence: TGTGCCAGCAGCTGGGGACAGGGGGGTTTGGACGAGCAGTACTTC. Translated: CASSWGQGGLDEQYF.

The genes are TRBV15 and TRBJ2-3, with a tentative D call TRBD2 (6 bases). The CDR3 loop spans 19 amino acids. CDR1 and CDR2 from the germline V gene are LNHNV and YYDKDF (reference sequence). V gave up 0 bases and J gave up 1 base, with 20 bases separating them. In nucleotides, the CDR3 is TGTGCCACCAGCAGAGATCAACAACGAATGAGCGGGCGCACAGATACGCAGTATTTT. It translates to CATSRDQQRMSGRTDTQYF.

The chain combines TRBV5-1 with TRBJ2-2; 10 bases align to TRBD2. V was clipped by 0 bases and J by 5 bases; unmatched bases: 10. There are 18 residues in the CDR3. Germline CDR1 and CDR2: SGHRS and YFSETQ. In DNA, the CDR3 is TGCGCCAGCAGCTTGGGGCGGCTAGCGGGAGTAGGAACCGGGGAGCTGTTTTTT. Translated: CASSLGRLAGVGTGELFF. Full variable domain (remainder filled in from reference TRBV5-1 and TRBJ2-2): KAGVTQTPRYLIKTRGQQVTLSCSPISGHRSVSWYQQTPGQGLQFLFEYFSETQRNKGNFPGRFSGRQFSNSRSEMNVSTLELGDSALYLCASSLGRLAGVGTGELFFGEGSRLTVL.

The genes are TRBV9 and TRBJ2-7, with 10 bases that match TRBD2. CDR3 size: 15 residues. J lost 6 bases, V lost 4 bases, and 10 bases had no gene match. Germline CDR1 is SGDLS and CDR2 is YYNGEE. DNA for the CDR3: TGTGCCAGCAGCCCCCTAGCGGGAGCGGGGCCCGAGCAGTACTTC. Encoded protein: CASSPLAGAGPEQYF.

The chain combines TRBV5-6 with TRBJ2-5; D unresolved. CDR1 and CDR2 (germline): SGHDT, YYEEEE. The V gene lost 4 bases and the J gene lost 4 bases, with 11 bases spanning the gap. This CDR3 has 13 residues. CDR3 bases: TGTGCCAGCAGCGAATACCTGGGAGAGACCCAGTACTTC. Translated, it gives CASSEYLGETQYF.

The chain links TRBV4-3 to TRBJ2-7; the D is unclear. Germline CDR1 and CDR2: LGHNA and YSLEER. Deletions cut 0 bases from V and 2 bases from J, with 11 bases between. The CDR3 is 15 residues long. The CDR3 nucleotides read TGCGCCAGCAGCCAAGATACGTCCCAGGCCTACGAGCAGTACTTC. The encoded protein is CASSQDTSQAYEQYF.

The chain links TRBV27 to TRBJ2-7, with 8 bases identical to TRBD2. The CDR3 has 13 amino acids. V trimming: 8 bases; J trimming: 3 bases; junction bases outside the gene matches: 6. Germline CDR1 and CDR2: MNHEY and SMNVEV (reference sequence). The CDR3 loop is CASAVAGNYEQYF. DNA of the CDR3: TGTGCCAGCGCGGTAGCGGGGAACTACGAGCAGTACTTC.

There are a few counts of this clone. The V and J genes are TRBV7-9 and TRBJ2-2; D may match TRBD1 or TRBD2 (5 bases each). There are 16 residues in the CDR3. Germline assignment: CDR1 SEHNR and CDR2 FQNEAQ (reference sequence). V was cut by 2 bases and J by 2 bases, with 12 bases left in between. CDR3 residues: CASSLPGTANTGELFF. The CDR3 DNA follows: TGTGCCAGCAGCTTACCGGGGACCGCCAACACCGGGGAGCTGTTTTTT.

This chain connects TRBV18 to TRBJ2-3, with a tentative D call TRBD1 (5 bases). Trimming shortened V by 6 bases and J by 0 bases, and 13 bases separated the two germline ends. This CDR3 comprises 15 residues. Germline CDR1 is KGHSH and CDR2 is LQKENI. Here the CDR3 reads CASSRGSDSTDTQYF. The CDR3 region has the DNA TGTGCCAGCTCTAGGGGCTCGGACAGCACAGATACGCAGTATTTT.